Sequencing of this TCR beta chain was carried out in a study of PD-1 blockade in classical Hodgkin lymphoma. Details on this clone: Its antigen is still unknown.

Libraries were prepared by immunoSEQ multiplex PCR; TCRdb keeps only in-frame clonotypes and omits some of them. Of around 20,000 clones in the sample, about 63% were seen once. The study's findings and limits: Nivolumab initiation under 1 year post-ASCT meant exclusion. A reduction in baseline TCR diversity was reportedly seen in newly diagnosed patients relative to healthy donors. Researchers reported that CD4+ TCR diversity, though not CD8+, rose significantly by C4D1.

All trial patients relapsed after autologous stem cell transplantation. The receptor was isolated from a human donor with classical Hodgkin lymphoma. The specimen comprised peripheral blood mononuclear cells (PBMCs), sampled at baseline.

Written as DNA, the CDR3 is TGCAGTGCTCCCCACTATGGCTACACCTTC. This sequence encodes CSAPHYGYTF. This chain connects TRBV20-1 to TRBJ1-2; D call uncertain. CDR1 and CDR2 (germline): DFQATT, SNEGSKA (reference sequence). This CDR3 region has 10 residues. Trimming cost V 5 bases and J 3 bases, with 4 bases left between them.